This T cell receptor (beta chain) originates from a study of tumor and adjacent non-tumor tissue in lung cancer. This clonotype occurred many times. RNA was extracted from bulk tissue without any cell sorting. Germline CDR1 MNHEY, CDR2 SVGAGI. The germline V and J ends were trimmed by 6 bases and 0 bases, with 12 bases remaining between them. CDR3 length: 15 amino acids. Three rounds of nested PCR, following a modified ARM-PCR protocol, produced the TCRbeta library. TCRdb ran MiXCR on the multiplex PCR reads and lists one entry per CDR3 protein. The sample gives 75,000 to 100,000 distinct CDR3 sequences, about 70% of which show up once; approximately 20% is in the top ten.

The clonotype comes from a man in his 60s with non-small cell lung cancer. The chain couples TRBV6-5 to TRBJ1-3; D unclear. The sequencing sample was made of lung tumor tissue. CDR3 in amino acids: CASSQNPYSGNTIYF. Here the CDR3 DNA reads TGTGCCAGCAGCCAAAACCCATACTCTGGAAACACCATATATTTT.